The 5 T cell receptor beta chains below were found in one sample sequenced in a study of CD8+CD57+ T cells in acquired aplastic anemia. Only patients with CD8+CD57+ cell expansion on flow cytometry were chosen for sequencing. Both TCR beta VDJ combination and CDR3 sequence profiling were carried out. Genomic DNA was the template for this profiling. TCRdb reprocessed the reads with MiXCR, giving one entry per CDR3 protein. Of about 180,000 distinct CDR3 sequences listed, almost 50% are singletons. The sequenced material came from sorted CD4+, CD8+, or CD8+CD57+ T cells (not recorded which) from PBMCs. These receptors were taken from a human donor with aplastic anemia.

This clonotype was seen repeatedly, ten times or more. This chain connects TRBV12-3 or TRBV12-4 to TRBJ2-2, with D unclear. There are 12 residues in the CDR3. V lost 7 bases, J lost 1 base, and 4 bases lay in between. The CDR3 region is CASTLNTGELFF. The DNA for the CDR3 is TGTGCCAGCACCCTGAACACCGGGGAGCTGTTTTTT.

The V gene is TRBV7-6, the J gene TRBJ2-7; 8 bases map to TRBD1. This CDR3 is 14 amino acids long. The germline V gene encodes CDR1 SGHVS and CDR2 FNYEAQ. The junction had 8 bases not matched to a gene; V was cut back by 6 bases and J by 4 bases. CDR3 protein: CASSPGQGPYEQYF. CDR3 DNA sequence: TGTGCCAGCAGTCCTGGACAGGGCCCGTACGAGCAGTACTTC.

This clonotype has a count of ten or more. The V call is TRBV9, the J call TRBJ1-1, with 7 bases matching TRBD1. This CDR3 comprises 12 residues. Germline CDR1 SGDLS, CDR2 YYNGEE. V gave up 6 bases and J gave up 3 bases; unmatched junction bases: 2. CDR3 DNA sequence: TGTGCCAGCAAAACAGGGGACACTGAAGCTTTCTTT. It codes for CASKTGDTEAFF.

This clonotype was counted at least ten times. The chain couples TRBV3-1 to TRBJ2-3; the D gene is possibly TRBD2 (5 bases). Trimming took 2 bases from V and 7 from J, leaving 10 bases between them. In germline, CDR1 is LGHDT, CDR2 YNNKEL (reference sequence). There are 13 residues in the CDR3. The DNA of the CDR3 is TGTGCCAGCAGCCAACAGGACTCGCATACGCAGTATTTT. It encodes CASSQQDSHTQYF.

Many counts were recorded for this clonotype. Here the CDR3 DNA reads TGCAGTGCTAGAGTTGAACCAGGCCCTCGGGGTGGCGAGCAGTACTTC. Translation: CSARVEPGPRGGEQYF. This chain links TRBV20-1 with TRBJ2-7, with D possibly matching TRBD2 (5 bases). Germline V gives CDR1 DFQATT, CDR2 SNEGSKA (reference sequence). The V end was cut by 1 base, the J end by 6 bases, with 22 bases between. This CDR3 spans 16 amino acids.